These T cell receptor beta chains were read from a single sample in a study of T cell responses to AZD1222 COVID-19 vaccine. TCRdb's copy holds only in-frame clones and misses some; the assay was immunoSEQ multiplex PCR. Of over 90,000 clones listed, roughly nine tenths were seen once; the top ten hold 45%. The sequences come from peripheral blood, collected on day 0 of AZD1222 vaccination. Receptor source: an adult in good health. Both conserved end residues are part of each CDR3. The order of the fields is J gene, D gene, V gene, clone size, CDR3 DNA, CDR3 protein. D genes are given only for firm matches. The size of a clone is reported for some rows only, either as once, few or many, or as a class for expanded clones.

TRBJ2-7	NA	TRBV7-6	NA	TGTGCCAGCAGCTTAACCGCAACTTTGCGGAGAGGGGGGGACTACGAGCAGTACTTC	CASSLTATLRRGGDYEQYF
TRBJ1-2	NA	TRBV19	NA	TGTGCCAGTAGTATTACAAGTAACTATGGCTACACCTTC	CASSITSNYGYTF
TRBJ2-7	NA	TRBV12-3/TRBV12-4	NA	TGTGCCAGCAGCAGACCGCTAGGCGAGCAGTACTTC	CASSRPLGEQYF
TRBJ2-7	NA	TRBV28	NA	TGTGCCAGCAGTTTATTGTATCTTAAGCAGTACTTC	CASSLLYLKQYF
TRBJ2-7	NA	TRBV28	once	TGTGCCAGCAGTACCCATCCCGGGACACACTACGAGCAGTACTTC	CASSTHPGTHYEQYF
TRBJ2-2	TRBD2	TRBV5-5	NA	TGTGCCAGCAGCTCCGGAAGGACTAGCGGGAGAGGGTTCGGGGAGCTGTTTTTT	CASSSGRTSGRGFGELFF
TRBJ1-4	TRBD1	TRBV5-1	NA	TGCGCCAGCAGCTGGACAGGAGATAATGAAAAACTGTTTTTT	CASSWTGDNEKLFF
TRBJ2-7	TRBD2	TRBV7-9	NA	TGTGCCAGCACCCGACTAGCGGGAGCCTACGAGCAGTACTTC	CASTRLAGAYEQYF
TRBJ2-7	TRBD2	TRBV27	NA	TGTGCCAGCAGTTTAGTGGCTAGCGGGAGTGTGGGAGAGCAGTACTTC	CASSLVASGSVGEQYF
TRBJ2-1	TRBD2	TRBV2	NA	TGTGCCAGTAAGCGGGAGTCATCCTACAATGAGCAGTTCTTC	CASKRESSYNEQFF
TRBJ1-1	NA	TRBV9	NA	TGTGCCAGCAGCCTCGAACCCATCGACAGTCGGGCTTTCTTT	CASSLEPIDSRAFF
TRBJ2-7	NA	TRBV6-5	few	TGTGCCAGTAGCCGGGGGCTAACTGGGTGGGAGCAGTACTTC	CASSRGLTGWEQYF
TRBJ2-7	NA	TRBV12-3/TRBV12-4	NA	TGTGCCAGCAGTTTATTGACTGACTACGAGCAGTACTTC	CASSLLTDYEQYF
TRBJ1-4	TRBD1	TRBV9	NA	TGTGCCAGCAGCTCGGAGACAGGGACGAATGAAAAACTGTTTTTT	CASSSETGTNEKLFF
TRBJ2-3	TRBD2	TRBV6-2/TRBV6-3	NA	TGTGCCAGCAGCTTTAGCGGGAGCGTGACAGATACGCAGTATTTT	CASSFSGSVTDTQYF
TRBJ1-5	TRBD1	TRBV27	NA	TGTGCCAGCAGTCCCCGGGACAGGGGAGACCAGCCCCAGCATTTT	CASSPRDRGDQPQHF
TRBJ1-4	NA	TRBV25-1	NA	TGTGCCAGCAGTGACAGCAGGCAACCCAATGAAAAACTGTTTTTT	CASSDSRQPNEKLFF
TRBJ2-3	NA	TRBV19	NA	TGTGCCAGTAGTATGTACAGGGAAAGCACAGATACGCAGTATTTT	CASSMYRESTDTQYF
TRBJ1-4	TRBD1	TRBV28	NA	TGTGCCAGCAGTTTATCACAGGGGGCGGGTGAAAAACTGTTTTTT	CASSLSQGAGEKLFF
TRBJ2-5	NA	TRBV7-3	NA	TGTGCCAGCAGCTTATACGGGGGTGAAGAGACCCAGTACTTC	CASSLYGGEETQYF
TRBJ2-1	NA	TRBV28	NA	TGTGCCAGCAGCTTTACGGGACGGTGGACTGCCTCTTACAATGAGCAGTTCTTC	CASSFTGRWTASYNEQFF
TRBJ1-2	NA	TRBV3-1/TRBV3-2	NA	TGTGCCAGCAGCCAAGATCAGGCAGGTGCTAACTATGGCTACACCTTC	CASSQDQAGANYGYTF
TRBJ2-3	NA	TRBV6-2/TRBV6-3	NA	TGTGCCAGCAGTTTGGCTTTAGGTGGGGATACGCAGTATTTT	CASSLALGGDTQYF
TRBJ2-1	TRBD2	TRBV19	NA	TGTGCCAGTAGTACCGGGACTAGACGCTACAATGAGCAGTTCTTC	CASSTGTRRYNEQFF
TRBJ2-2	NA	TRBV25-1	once	TGTGCCAGCAGTGAAAATAGGCTAAACACCGGGGAGCTGTTTTTT	CASSENRLNTGELFF
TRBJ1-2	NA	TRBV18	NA	TGTGCCAGCTCACCCCCGGGGAGCTATGGCTACACCTTC	CASSPPGSYGYTF
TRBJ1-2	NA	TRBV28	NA	TGTGCCAGCAGGGGTACTGGGGGAGGAGGTGGCTACACCTTC	CASRGTGGGGGYTF
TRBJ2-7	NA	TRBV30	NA	TGTGCCTGGAGTGGAGGCGGGAACTACGAGCAGTACTTC	CAWSGGGNYEQYF
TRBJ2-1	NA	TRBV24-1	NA	TGTGCCACCAGTGACCCGAGCTTAGGCCAGAATGAGCAGTTCTTC	CATSDPSLGQNEQFF
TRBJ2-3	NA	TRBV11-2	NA	TGTGCCAGCAGCCCCCAGAAGGGATATACGCAGTATTTT	CASSPQKGYTQYF
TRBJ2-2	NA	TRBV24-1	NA	TGTGCCACCAATGGAGCGAACACCGGGGAGCTGTTTTTT	CATNGANTGELFF
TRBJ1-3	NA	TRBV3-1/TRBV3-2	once	TGTGCCAGCAGCCAAACGCTGGACTCTGGAAACACCATATATTTT	CASSQTLDSGNTIYF
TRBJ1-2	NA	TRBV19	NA	TGTGCCTCACATACGGGGCAGCCCTATGGCTACACCTTC	CASHTGQPYGYTF
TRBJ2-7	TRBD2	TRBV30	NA	TGTGCCTGGAGTACCGAGCGGGAGGCTCCTGGGCAGTACTTC	CAWSTEREAPGQYF
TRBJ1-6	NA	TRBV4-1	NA	TGCGCCAGCAGCCAAGATCAGGAGGCCGGCTATAATTCACCCCTCCACTTT	CASSQDQEAGYNSPLHF
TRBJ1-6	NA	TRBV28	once	TGTGCCAGCAGTTTGATCGACCTGGGGAATTCACCCCTCCACTTT	CASSLIDLGNSPLHF
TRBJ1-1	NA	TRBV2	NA	TGTGCCAGCAAGTCCCTGGGGGCTTTCTTT	CASKSLGAFF
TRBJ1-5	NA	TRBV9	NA	TGTGCCAGCGGTAGACCAGGGCGAAACCGGGGCCCCAATCAGCCCCAGCATTTT	CASGRPGRNRGPNQPQHF
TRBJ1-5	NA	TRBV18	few	TGTGCCAGCTCACCGACCGATAGCAATCAGCCCCAGCATTTT	CASSPTDSNQPQHF
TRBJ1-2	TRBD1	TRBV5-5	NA	TGTGCCAGCAGCTTGGTAGGGACAGGGGACTATGGCTACACCTTC	CASSLVGTGDYGYTF
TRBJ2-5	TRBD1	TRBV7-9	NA	TGTGCCAGCAGCTCCGACAGGGGGCAGGAGACCCAGTACTTC	CASSSDRGQETQYF
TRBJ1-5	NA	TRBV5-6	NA	TGTGCCAGCAGCTTGGCCGGGGGATTTAGCAATCAGCCCCAGCATTTT	CASSLAGGFSNQPQHF
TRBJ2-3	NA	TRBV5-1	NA	TGCGCCAGCAGCTTGACAGTCACAGATACGCAGTATTTT	CASSLTVTDTQYF
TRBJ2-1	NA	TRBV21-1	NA	TGTGCCAGCAGCAAAGCAAGCCTAGCGGGAGCCAACAATGAGCAGTTCTTC	CASSKASLAGANNEQFF
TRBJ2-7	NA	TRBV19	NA	TGTGCCAGTAGTACGCCATCCGGGACGCACTTC	CASSTPSGTHF
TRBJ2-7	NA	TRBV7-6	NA	TGTGCCAGCAGCTCGTCAGCTGGACAGAGTACCTACGAGCAGTACTTC	CASSSSAGQSTYEQYF
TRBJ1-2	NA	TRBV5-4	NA	TGTGCCAGCAGCCCACCCCCCCCCTCAGACACTTTAGGCTACACCTTC	CASSPPPPSDTLGYTF
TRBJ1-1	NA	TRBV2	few	TGTGCCAGCAGTGAGGCTGAAGCTTTCTTT	CASSEAEAFF
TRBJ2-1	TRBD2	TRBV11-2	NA	TGTGCCAGCAGCCCCCGGGGCCGGGAGGGCAGGAATGAGCAGTTCTTC	CASSPRGREGRNEQFF
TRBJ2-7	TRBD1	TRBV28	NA	TGTGCCAGCAAGATACGGACAGGTGCTAACTACGAGCAGTACTTC	CASKIRTGANYEQYF
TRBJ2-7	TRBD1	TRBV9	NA	TGTGCCAGCAGCGTCGGACAGGGCTTCTACGAGCAGTACTTC	CASSVGQGFYEQYF
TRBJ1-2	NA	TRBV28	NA	TGTGCCAGCACCCATACAGGAAACTATGGCTACACCTTC	CASTHTGNYGYTF
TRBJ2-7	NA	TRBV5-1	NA	TGCGCCAGCAGCTTGGGGAATGCCCCCTCCGAGCAGTACTTC	CASSLGNAPSEQYF
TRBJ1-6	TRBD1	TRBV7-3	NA	TGTGCCAGCAGCTTAACGGACAGGTCACCCCTCCACTTT	CASSLTDRSPLHF
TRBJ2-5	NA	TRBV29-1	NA	TGCAGCATACGACACGGGGCCCTTGAGACCCAGTACTTC	CSIRHGALETQYF